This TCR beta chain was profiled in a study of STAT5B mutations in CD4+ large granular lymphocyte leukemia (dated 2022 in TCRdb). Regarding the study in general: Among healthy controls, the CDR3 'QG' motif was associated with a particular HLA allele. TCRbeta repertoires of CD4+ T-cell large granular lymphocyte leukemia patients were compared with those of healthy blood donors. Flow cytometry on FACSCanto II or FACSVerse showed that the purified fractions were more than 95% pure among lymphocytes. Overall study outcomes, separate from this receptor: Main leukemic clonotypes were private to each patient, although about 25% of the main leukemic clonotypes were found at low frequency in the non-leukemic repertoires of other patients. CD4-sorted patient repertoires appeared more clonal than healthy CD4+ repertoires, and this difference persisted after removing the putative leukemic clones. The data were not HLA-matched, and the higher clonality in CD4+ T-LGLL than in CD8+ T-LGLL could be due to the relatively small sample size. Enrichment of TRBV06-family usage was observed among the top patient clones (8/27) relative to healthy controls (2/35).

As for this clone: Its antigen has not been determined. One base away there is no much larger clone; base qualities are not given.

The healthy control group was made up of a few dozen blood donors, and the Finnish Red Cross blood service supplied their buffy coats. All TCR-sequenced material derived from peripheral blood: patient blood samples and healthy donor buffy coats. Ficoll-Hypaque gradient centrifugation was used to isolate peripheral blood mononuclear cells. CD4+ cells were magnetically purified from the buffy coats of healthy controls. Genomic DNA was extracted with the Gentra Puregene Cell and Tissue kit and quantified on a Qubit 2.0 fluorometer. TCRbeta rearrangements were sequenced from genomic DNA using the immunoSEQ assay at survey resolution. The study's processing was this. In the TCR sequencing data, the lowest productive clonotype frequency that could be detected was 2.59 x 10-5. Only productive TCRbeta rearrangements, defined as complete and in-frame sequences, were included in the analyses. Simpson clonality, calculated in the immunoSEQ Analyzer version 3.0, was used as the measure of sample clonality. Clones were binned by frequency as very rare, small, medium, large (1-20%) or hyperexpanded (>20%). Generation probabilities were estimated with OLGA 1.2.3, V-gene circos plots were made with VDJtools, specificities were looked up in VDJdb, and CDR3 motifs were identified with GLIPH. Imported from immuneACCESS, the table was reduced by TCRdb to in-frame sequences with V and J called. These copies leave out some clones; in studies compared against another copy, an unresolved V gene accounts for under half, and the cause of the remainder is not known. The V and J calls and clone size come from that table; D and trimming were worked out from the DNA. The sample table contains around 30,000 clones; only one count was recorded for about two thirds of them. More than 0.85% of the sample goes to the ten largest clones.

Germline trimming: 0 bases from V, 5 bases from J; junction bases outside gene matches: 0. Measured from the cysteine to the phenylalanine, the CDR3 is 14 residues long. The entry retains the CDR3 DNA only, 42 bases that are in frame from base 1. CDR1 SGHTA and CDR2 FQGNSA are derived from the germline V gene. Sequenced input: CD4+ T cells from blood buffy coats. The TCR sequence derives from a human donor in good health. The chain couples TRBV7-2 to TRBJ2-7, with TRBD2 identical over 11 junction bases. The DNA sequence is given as TGTGCCAGCAGCTTAGCTAGCGGGAGGGACGAGCAGTACTTC. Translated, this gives CASSLASGRDEQYF. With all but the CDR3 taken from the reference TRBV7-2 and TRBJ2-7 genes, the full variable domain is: GAGVSQSPSNKVTEKGKDVELRCDPISGHTALYWYRQSLGQGLEFLIYFQGNSAPDKSGLPSDRFSAERTGGSVSTLTIQRTQQEDSAVYLCASSLASGRDEQYFGPGTRLTVT.